This entry concerns a single T cell receptor beta chain. V lost 3 bases, J lost 6 bases, and 3 bases stayed unmatched. Germline CDR1 is SGHDT and CDR2 is YYEEEE. The CDR3 sequence is 15 residues long. These data come from a study of blood T cell repertoires in COVID-19. Study background: Nucleic acid was either cDNA or gDNA, and it came from T cells, B-cell-depleted T cells, or PBMCs.

Using immunoSEQ multiplex PCR, the repertoire was profiled, and TCRdb retains in-frame clones only, with some absent. The data show just over 60,000 clones, with roughly 84% seen just once and around 20% held by the top ten. The chain links TRBV5-6 to TRBJ2-3; 14 positions match TRBD2. The TCR sequence derives from a woman of 80 years or more with active or convalescent COVID-19. The sample consisted of peripheral blood. The CDR3 DNA reads TGTGCCAGCAGCTCGGGACTAGCGGGAGATGATACGCAGTATTTT. Protein: CASSSGLAGDDTQYF.